The 29 T cell receptor beta chains in this list originate from one sample, sequenced in a study of blood T cell repertoires in COVID-19. The method was immunoSEQ multiplex PCR; TCRdb's version includes in-frame clones alone and lacks a portion of them. The sample has hundreds of thousands of clones; approximately 90% are singletons. The sequenced material came from peripheral blood. These receptors were obtained from a woman aged 18-29 years with acute or convalescent COVID-19.

V gene TRBV6-6 combines with J gene TRBJ2-7; 8 bases are a match to TRBD2. CDR1 is MNHNY, CDR2 SVGAGI, per germline (reference sequence). After removal of 6 bases from V and 5 bases from J, the junction contained 6 bases not matched to a gene. CDR3 length: 13 residues. Here the CDR3 DNA reads TGTGCCAGCAGGTCAGGACTAGCTAACGAGCAGTACTTC. This encodes CASRSGLANEQYF.

The chain joins TRBV24-1 to TRBJ2-1, with unresolved D. Trimming pared 5 bases from V and 2 bases from J, leaving 12 bases between. This CDR3 has 15 residues. CDR1 is KGHDR and CDR2 is SFDVKD in the germline V gene. CDR3 nucleotides: TGTGCCACCAGTGGCGGCCGAAAGGCCTACAATGAGCAGTTCTTC. It encodes CATSGGRKAYNEQFF.

This clone was seen just once. The chain combines TRBV19 with TRBJ2-3; D possibly corresponds to TRBD2 (6 bases). V was shortened by 1 base and J by 2 bases, with 10 bases between the two germline ends. The CDR3 consists of 15 residues. Germline V gene sequence: CDR1 LNHDA, CDR2 SQIVND (reference sequence). CDR3 region: CASSIAGEFTDTQYF. The CDR3 DNA follows: TGTGCCAGTAGTATAGCGGGGGAATTCACAGATACGCAGTATTTT.

This clone has a single count. J is TRBJ1-6 and V is TRBV9; 8 nucleotides align to TRBD1. The CDR3 sequence is 16 residues long. From germline, CDR1 is SGDLS and CDR2 YYNGEE. V trimming: 3 bases; J trimming: 5 bases; junction bases outside the gene matches: 7. CDR3 amino acids: CASSAAGGSNNSPLHF. CDR3 bases: TGTGCCAGCAGCGCGGCAGGGGGCAGTAATAATTCACCCCTCCACTTT.

The sample holds one count of this clone. V and J are TRBV27 and TRBJ2-5; 12 bases align to TRBD2. CDR1 is MNHEY and CDR2 is SMNVEV in the germline V gene (reference sequence). V shed 2 bases, J shed 5 bases, and the junction held 9 bases outside the gene matches. CDR3 length: 17 amino acids. The chain's CDR3 is CASSLSPLAGGVETQYF. In nucleotides, the CDR3 is TGTGCCAGCAGTTTAAGCCCTCTAGCGGGGGGGGTGGAGACCCAGTACTTC.

The J gene is TRBJ1-5, the V gene TRBV30; TRBD1 is a possible D gene (5 bases). The CDR3 loop spans 12 amino acids. Between the trimmed V and J ends, which lost 2 bases and 11 bases, there was a span of 13 bases. Germline values: CDR1 GTSNPN, CDR2 SVGIG (reference sequence). The DNA of the CDR3 is TGTGCCTGGAGTTCCCAGGGATTAGCCCAGCATTTT. Its protein is CAWSSQGLAQHF.

Here the CDR3 DNA reads TGTGCCAGCAGTTTATCGGGAGAAATCAGTAATTCACCCCTCCACTTT. This sequence encodes CASSLSGEISNSPLHF. The V gene is TRBV27, the J gene TRBJ1-6; D is undetermined. This CDR3 has 16 residues. Trimming pared 0 bases from V and 6 bases from J, leaving 12 bases between. CDR1 is MNHEY, CDR2 SMNVEV, per germline (reference sequence).

The chain links TRBV27 to TRBJ1-2; 7 bases line up with TRBD1. Trimming removed 4 bases from V and 6 bases from J; junction bases left unmatched: 8. This CDR3 is built from 14 residues. The germline V gene encodes CDR1 MNHEY and CDR2 SMNVEV (reference sequence). The CDR3 nucleotides read TGTGCCAGCAGTTCTCTCGGACAGGTGGATGGCTACACCTTC. This gives the protein CASSSLGQVDGYTF.

The chain has TRBV29-1 and TRBJ1-2; D is unresolved. Trimming cost V 4 bases and J 4 bases, with 10 bases left between them. CDR3 length: 12 residues. CDR1 and CDR2 (germline): SQVTM, ANQGSEA. Here the CDR3 reads CSVAAELYGYTF. The CDR3 bases are TGCAGCGTTGCAGCGGAGCTCTATGGCTACACCTTC.

V usage is TRBV19 and J usage is TRBJ1-2; a possible D gene is TRBD1 (5 bases). Germline values: CDR1 LNHDA, CDR2 SQIVND (reference sequence). CDR3 length: 15 amino acids. Trimming left V 7 bases short and J 4 bases short, with 19 bases between. CDR3: CASKDQTGFRYGYTF. For the CDR3, the DNA is TGTGCCAGTAAAGACCAAACAGGCTTTCGCTATGGCTACACCTTC. Variable domain in full (rest from reference TRBV19 and TRBJ1-2): DGGITQSPKYLFRKEGQNVTLSCEQNLNHDAMYWYRQDPGQGLRLIYYSQIVNDFQKGDIAEGYSVSREKKESFPLTVTSAQKNPTAFYLCASKDQTGFRYGYTFGSGTRLTVV.

V is TRBV11-2 and J is TRBJ2-3; D may be TRBD1 (6 bases). Trimming cost V 7 bases and J 0 bases, with 17 bases left between them. CDR1 SGHAT and CDR2 FQNNGV come from the germline V gene. The CDR3 runs to 16 residues. The CDR3: CASNNRDMDSTDTQYF. CDR3 coding DNA: TGTGCCAGCAACAACCGGGACATGGATAGCACAGATACGCAGTATTTT.

The chain employs TRBV19 and TRBJ2-1; maybe TRBD2 (6 bases). Germline loops: CDR1 LNHDA, CDR2 SQIVND (reference sequence). CDR3 length: 16 amino acids. Trimming took off 4 bases at V and 8 bases at J, with 21 bases between the two ends. CDR3 sequence (DNA): TGTGCCAGTAGTAGGGGGACTGTCCCAATGGTGGATGAGCAGTTCTTC. Its protein product is CASSRGTVPMVDEQFF.

V is TRBV2 and J is TRBJ1-3; possible D gene TRBD1, 6 bases. The V gene lost 2 bases and the J gene lost 0 bases, with 26 bases spanning the gap. The CDR3 is 21 residues long. Per the germline V gene, CDR1 is SNHLY and CDR2 is FYNNEI. The CDR3 nucleotides are TGTGCCAGCAGTGAAAGTGGAGTCAGGGGTTGGAGAGAGTACTCTGGAAACACCATATATTTT. Amino acid sequence: CASSESGVRGWREYSGNTIYF.

This chain joins TRBV19 and TRBJ1-2, with unresolved D. The CDR3 is 11 residues long. Germline lookup yields CDR1 LNHDA and CDR2 SQIVND (reference sequence). The V gene lost 5 bases and the J gene lost 13 bases, with 14 bases spanning the gap. The CDR3 loop reads CASSPGKASTF. The CDR3 coding sequence is TGTGCCAGTAGTCCGGGGAAAGCGAGCACCTTC.

The chain carries TRBV9 and TRBJ1-3, with a possible D match to TRBD1 (6 bases). The CDR3 loop spans 16 amino acids. Germline loops: CDR1 SGDLS, CDR2 YYNGEE. V was shortened by 3 bases and J by 0 bases, with 13 bases between the two germline ends. CDR3 region: CASSGGLGGSGNTIYF. CDR3 nucleotides: TGTGCCAGCAGCGGGGGACTAGGGGGCTCTGGAAACACCATATATTTT.

This clone appeared once. This chain joins TRBV7-3 and TRBJ2-7; a possible D gene is TRBD2 (6 bases). The CDR3 consists of 13 residues. Trimming took off 0 bases at V and 4 bases at J, with 7 bases between the two ends. Germline V gene data show CDR1 as SGHTA and CDR2 as FQGTGA. The CDR3 DNA is TGTGCCAGCAGCTTAACTGCGGGGTACGAGCAGTACTTC. As protein: CASSLTAGYEQYF.

This chain links TRBV19 with TRBJ1-2; D is unclear. Germline V gene sequence: CDR1 LNHDA, CDR2 SQIVND (reference sequence). This CDR3 comprises 15 residues. V was clipped by 0 bases and J by 11 bases, with 19 bases between them. The CDR3 is CASSIDSGRRSSYTF. The CDR3 nucleotides read TGTGCCAGTAGTATAGATAGCGGGCGGCGGAGTTCTTACACCTTC.

J is TRBJ1-2 and V is TRBV2; 8 nucleotides agree with TRBD1. Germline-derived CDR1 and CDR2 are SNHLY and FYNNEI. The CDR3 spans 12 residues. J lost 7 bases, V lost 5 bases, and 3 bases had no gene match. Here the CDR3 reads CASSQGAGGYTF. For the CDR3, the DNA is TGTGCCAGCAGTCAGGGGGCGGGTGGCTACACCTTC.

The chain joins TRBV4-3 to TRBJ2-1; D unresolved. Germline V gene lookup returns CDR1 LGHNA and CDR2 YSLEER. There are 15 residues in the CDR3. Trimming removed 4 bases from V and 0 bases from J, with 10 bases in between. Here the CDR3 DNA reads TGCGCCAGCAGCCCCTCCCTAAGCTCCTACAATGAGCAGTTCTTC. Its protein product is CASSPSLSSYNEQFF.

This clone was counted a few times. The chain employs TRBV10-3 and TRBJ1-1; 9 nucleotides align to TRBD1. V dropped 0 bases and J dropped 5; count of bases not matched to a gene: 4. The CDR3 totals 15 residues. In germline, CDR1 is ENHRY, CDR2 SYGVKD. In DNA form, the CDR3 reads TGTGCCATCAGTGAGTCGACAGGGGGTAGGACTGAAGCTTTCTTT. Its protein is CAISESTGGRTEAFF.

This chain uses TRBV19 with TRBJ1-2; TRBD1 agrees at 7 bases. Losses at the gene ends were 3 bases for V and 13 bases for J; bases not matched to a gene: 11. CDR3 length: 13 residues. The germline CDR1 and CDR2 sequences are LNHDA and SQIVND (reference sequence). Here the CDR3 DNA reads TGTGCCAGTAGTATTGCGCGACAGGGTGTCGTCACCTTC. It is translated as CASSIARQGVVTF.

This chain links TRBV24-1 with TRBJ2-7; 9 bases are shared with TRBD1. The CDR3 consists of 16 residues. V was clipped by 3 bases and J by 4 bases; unmatched bases: 9. In germline, CDR1 is KGHDR, CDR2 SFDVKD. The CDR3 is CATSDMRDRVGYEQYF. CDR3 DNA: TGTGCCACCAGTGATATGCGGGACAGGGTAGGGTACGAGCAGTACTTC.

The rearrangement links TRBV5-6 to TRBJ1-2, with 7 bases aligning to TRBD1. This CDR3 has 13 amino acids. Germline-derived CDR1 and CDR2 are SGHDT and YYEEEE. The junction had 12 bases not matched to a gene; V was cut back by 3 bases and J by 13 bases. In DNA, the CDR3 is TGTGCCAGCAGCTGGGGGGACAGTTCTGAGGTCACCTTC. Amino acids: CASSWGDSSEVTF.

The V gene is TRBV11-3, the J gene TRBJ2-2; D is uncertain. Germline values: CDR1 SGHNT, CDR2 YENEEA. The V gene lost 2 bases and the J gene lost 7 bases, with 11 bases spanning the gap. The CDR3 extends over 14 amino acids. The CDR3 DNA follows: TGTGCCAGCAGCTTAACTTCCCCCGACGGGGAGCTGTTTTTT. Its translation: CASSLTSPDGELFF.

The J gene is TRBJ2-7, the V gene TRBV4-1; 7 bases agree with TRBD1. This CDR3 comprises 14 residues. Trimming removed 3 bases from V and 2 bases from J; junction bases left unmatched: 4. Germline-derived CDR1 and CDR2 are MGHRA and YSYEKL. CDR3 amino acids: CASSQDRTAYEQYF. CDR3 sequence (DNA): TGCGCCAGCAGCCAGGACAGGACAGCCTACGAGCAGTACTTC.

This rearrangement joins TRBV10-3 to TRBJ1-2; 11 positions agree with TRBD1. Trimming at V came to 7 bases and at J to 7 bases, leaving 11 bases not matched to a gene. The CDR3 covers 15 residues. The germline CDR1 and CDR2 sequences are ENHRY and SYGVKD. The CDR3: CAITDLGQGAGGYTF. The CDR3 bases are TGTGCCATCACTGATCTCGGACAGGGGGCAGGTGGCTACACCTTC.

The genes are TRBV5-1 and TRBJ2-3; 7 bases line up with TRBD2. The germline CDR1 and CDR2 sequences are SGHRS and YFSETQ. V dropped 4 bases and J dropped 0; count of bases not matched to a gene: 8. CDR3 length equals 16 residues. CDR3 bases: TGCGCCAGCAGCCGAGCGCGGGGGACTAGCACAGATACGCAGTATTTT. Translation gives CASSRARGTSTDTQYF.

This chain uses TRBV7-2 with TRBJ2-7; 8 bases align to TRBD1. This CDR3 is built from 15 residues. Germline trimming cut 1 base from V and 3 bases from J; bases unmatched to any gene: 5. Germline CDR1 is SGHTA and CDR2 is FQGNSA. CDR3 coding DNA: TGTGCCAGCAGCTTAGGTTGGACAGGGAGCTACGAGCAGTACTTC. Protein product: CASSLGWTGSYEQYF. Complete variable domain (other parts from reference TRBV7-2 and TRBJ2-7): GAGVSQSPSNKVTEKGKDVELRCDPISGHTALYWYRQSLGQGLEFLIYFQGNSAPDKSGLPSDRFSAERTGGSVSTLTIQRTQQEDSAVYLCASSLGWTGSYEQYFGPGTRLTVT.

The rearrangement uses TRBV6-5 and TRBJ1-2, with a weak D call TRBD1 (6 bases). Per germline, CDR1 MNHEY and CDR2 SVGAGI. The germline V and J ends were trimmed by 4 bases and 2 bases, with 11 bases remaining between them. The CDR3 sequence is 14 residues long. CDR3 DNA: TGTGCCAGCAGTTCCGACAGGACCAACTATGGCTACACCTTC. This translates into CASSSDRTNYGYTF.